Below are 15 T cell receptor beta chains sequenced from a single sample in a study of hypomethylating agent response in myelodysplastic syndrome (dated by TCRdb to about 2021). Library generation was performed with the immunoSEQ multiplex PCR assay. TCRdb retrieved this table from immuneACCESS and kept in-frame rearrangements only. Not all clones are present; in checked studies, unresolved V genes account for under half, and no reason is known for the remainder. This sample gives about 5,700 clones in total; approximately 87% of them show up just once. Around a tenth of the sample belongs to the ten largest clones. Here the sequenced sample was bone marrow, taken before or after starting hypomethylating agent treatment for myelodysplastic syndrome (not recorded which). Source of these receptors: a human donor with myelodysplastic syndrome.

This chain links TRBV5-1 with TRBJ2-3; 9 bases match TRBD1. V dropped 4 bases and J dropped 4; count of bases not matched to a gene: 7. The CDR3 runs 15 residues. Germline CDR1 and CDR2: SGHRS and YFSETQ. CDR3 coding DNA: TGCGCCAGCAGCCCGGACAGGGGCAGGGCAGATACGCAGTATTTT. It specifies CASSPDRGRADTQYF.

The CDR3 sequence is CASYGLAGGRETQYF. The CDR3 nucleotides are TGTGCCTCCTACGGCTTAGCGGGGGGGCGAGAGACCCAGTACTTC. The rearrangement links TRBV2 to TRBJ2-5; 11 bases map to TRBD2. This CDR3 is built from 15 residues. Trimming removed 11 bases from V and 4 bases from J; junction bases left unmatched: 12. The germline gives CDR1 SNHLY, CDR2 FYNNEI.

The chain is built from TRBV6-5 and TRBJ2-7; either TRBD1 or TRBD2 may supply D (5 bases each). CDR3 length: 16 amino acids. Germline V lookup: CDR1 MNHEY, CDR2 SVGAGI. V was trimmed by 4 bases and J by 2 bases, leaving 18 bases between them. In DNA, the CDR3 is TGTGCCAGCAGTTTCGGGCAAGGGACCGTCCCCTACGAGCAGTACTTC. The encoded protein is CASSFGQGTVPYEQYF.

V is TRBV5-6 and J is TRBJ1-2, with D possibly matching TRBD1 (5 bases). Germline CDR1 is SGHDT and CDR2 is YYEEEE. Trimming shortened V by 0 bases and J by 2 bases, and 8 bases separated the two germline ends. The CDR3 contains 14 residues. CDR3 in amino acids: CASSLVGENYGYTF. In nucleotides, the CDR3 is TGTGCCAGCAGCTTGGTGGGGGAAAACTATGGCTACACCTTC. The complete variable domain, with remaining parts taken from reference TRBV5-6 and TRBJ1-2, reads DAGVTQSPTHLIKTRGQQVTLRCSPKSGHDTVSWYQQALGQGPQFIFQYYEEEERQRGNFPDRFSGHQFPNYSSELNVNALLLGDSALYLCASSLVGENYGYTFGSGTRLTVV.

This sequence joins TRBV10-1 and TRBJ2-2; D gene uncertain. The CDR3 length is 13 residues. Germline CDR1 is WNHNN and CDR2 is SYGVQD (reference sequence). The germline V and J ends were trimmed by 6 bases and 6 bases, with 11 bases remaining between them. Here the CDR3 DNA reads TGCGCCAGCAGCATGGACGCGGCCGGGGAGCTGTTTTTT. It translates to CASSMDAAGELFF.

CDR3 coding DNA: TGTGCCAGCAGCTTAACGGACACTGAAGCTTTCTTT. It yields the protein CASSLTDTEAFF. This sequence joins TRBV7-8 and TRBJ1-1; D gene ambiguous. Deletions cut 2 bases from V and 3 bases from J, with 4 bases between. CDR3 length: 12 amino acids. Germline CDR1 SGHVS, CDR2 FQNEAQ. The full variable domain, with the rest looked up from reference TRBV7-8 and TRBJ1-1, is GAGVSQSPRYKVAKRGQDVALRCDPISGHVSLFWYQQALGQGPEFLTYFQNEAQLDKSGLPSDRFFAERPEGSVSTLKIQRTQQEDSAVYLCASSLTDTEAFFGQGTRLTVV.

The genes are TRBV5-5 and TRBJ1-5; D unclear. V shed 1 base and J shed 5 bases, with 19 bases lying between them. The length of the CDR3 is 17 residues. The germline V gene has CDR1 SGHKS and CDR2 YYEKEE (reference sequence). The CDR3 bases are TGTGCCAGCAGCTTGTGGGCAGGCCCTGAAGGCTATCAGCCCCAGCATTTT. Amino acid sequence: CASSLWAGPEGYQPQHF.

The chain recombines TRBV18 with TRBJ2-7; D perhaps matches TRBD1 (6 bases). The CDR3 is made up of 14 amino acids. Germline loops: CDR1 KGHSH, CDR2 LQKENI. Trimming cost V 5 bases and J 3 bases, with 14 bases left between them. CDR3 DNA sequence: TGTGCCAGCTCATCGCCAGGGGAACTCTACGAGCAGTACTTC. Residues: CASSSPGELYEQYF.

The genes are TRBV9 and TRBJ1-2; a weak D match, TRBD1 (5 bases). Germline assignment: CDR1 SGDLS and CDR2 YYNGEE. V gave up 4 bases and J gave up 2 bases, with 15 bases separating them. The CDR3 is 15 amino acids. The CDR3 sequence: CASSPSGVSNYGYTF. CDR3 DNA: TGTGCCAGCAGCCCGTCGGGGGTTTCCAACTATGGCTACACCTTC.

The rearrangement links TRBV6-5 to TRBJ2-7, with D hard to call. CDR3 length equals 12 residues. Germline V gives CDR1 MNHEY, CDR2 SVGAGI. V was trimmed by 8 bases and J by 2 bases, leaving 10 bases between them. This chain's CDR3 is CASGRRAYEQYF. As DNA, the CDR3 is TGTGCCAGCGGCAGGAGAGCCTACGAGCAGTACTTC.

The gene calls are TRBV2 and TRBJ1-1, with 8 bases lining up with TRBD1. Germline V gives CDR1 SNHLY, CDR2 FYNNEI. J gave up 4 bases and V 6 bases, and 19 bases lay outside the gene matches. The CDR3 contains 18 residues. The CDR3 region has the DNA TGTGCCAGCAGGCCTTCAGGGGGCAATATGGACGTAAGCACTGAAGCTTTCTTT. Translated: CASRPSGGNMDVSTEAFF.

The CDR3 DNA is TGCGCCAGCAGGGAGGGCCTAAATGAAAAACTGTTTTTT. Amino acids: CASREGLNEKLFF. This chain uses TRBV5-1 with TRBJ1-4; D unclear. Germline CDR1 SGHRS, CDR2 YFSETQ. The CDR3 loop spans 13 amino acids. The V and J ends lost 5 bases and 5 bases respectively, with 10 bases between them. Complete variable domain (other parts from reference TRBV5-1 and TRBJ1-4): KAGVTQTPRYLIKTRGQQVTLSCSPISGHRSVSWYQQTPGQGLQFLFEYFSETQRNKGNFPGRFSGRQFSNSRSEMNVSTLELGDSALYLCASREGLNEKLFFGSGTQLSVL.

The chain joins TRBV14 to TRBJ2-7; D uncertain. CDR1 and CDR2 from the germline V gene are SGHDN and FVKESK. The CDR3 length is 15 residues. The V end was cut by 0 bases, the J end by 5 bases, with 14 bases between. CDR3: CASSQDGLLYDEQYF. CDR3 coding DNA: TGTGCCAGCAGCCAAGACGGGCTATTATACGACGAGCAGTACTTC.

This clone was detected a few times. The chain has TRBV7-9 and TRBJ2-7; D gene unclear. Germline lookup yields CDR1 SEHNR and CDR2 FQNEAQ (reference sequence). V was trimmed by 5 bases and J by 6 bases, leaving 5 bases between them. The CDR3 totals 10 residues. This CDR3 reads CASSASEQYF. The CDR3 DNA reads TGTGCCAGCAGCGCTTCCGAGCAGTACTTC. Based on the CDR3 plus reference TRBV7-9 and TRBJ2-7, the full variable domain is DTGVSQNPRHKITKRGQNVTFRCDPISEHNRLYWYRQTLGQGPEFLTYFQNEAQLEKSRLLSDRFSAERPKGSFSTLEIQRTEQGDSAMYLCASSASEQYFGPGTRLTVT.

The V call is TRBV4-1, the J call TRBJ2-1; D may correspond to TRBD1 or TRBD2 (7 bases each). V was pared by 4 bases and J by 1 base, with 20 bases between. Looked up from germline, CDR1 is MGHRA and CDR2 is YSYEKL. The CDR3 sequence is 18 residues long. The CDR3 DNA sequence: TGCGCCAGCAGCCCCCTCCAGGGGGGGGCCATGTCCTACAATGAGCAGTTCTTC. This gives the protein CASSPLQGGAMSYNEQFF.